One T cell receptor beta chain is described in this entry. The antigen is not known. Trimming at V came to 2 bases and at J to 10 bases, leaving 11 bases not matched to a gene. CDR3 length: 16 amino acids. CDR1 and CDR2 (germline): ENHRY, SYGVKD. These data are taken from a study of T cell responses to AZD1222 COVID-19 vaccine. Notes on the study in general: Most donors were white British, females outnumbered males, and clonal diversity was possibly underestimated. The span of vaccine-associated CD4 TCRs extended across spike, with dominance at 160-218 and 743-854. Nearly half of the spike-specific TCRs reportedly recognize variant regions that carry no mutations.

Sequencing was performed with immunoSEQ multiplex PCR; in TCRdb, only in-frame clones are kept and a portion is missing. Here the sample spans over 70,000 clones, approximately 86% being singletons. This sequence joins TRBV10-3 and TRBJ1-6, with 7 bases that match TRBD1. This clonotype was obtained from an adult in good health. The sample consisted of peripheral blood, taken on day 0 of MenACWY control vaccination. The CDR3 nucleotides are TGTGCCATCAGTGAGCGAACAGGGGATCAAGAGTCACCCCTCCACTTT. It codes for CAISERTGDQESPLHF.